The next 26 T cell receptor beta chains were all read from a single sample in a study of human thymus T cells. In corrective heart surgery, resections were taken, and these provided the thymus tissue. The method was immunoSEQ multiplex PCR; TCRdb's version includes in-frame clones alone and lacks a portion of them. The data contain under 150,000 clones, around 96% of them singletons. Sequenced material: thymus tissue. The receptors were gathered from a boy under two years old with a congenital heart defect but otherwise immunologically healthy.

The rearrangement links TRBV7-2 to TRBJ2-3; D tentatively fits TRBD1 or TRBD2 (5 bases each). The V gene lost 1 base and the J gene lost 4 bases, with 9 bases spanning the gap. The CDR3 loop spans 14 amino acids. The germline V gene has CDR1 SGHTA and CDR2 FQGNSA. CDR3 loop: CASSLESGPDTQYF. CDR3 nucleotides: TGTGCCAGCAGCTTAGAGTCGGGGCCAGATACGCAGTATTTT. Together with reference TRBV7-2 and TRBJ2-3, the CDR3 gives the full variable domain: GAGVSQSPSNKVTEKGKDVELRCDPISGHTALYWYRQSLGQGLEFLIYFQGNSAPDKSGLPSDRFSAERTGGSVSTLTIQRTQQEDSAVYLCASSLESGPDTQYFGPGTRLTVL.

Here the CDR3 reads CAWSRGLQGQKLFF. DNA for the CDR3: TGTGCCTGGAGTAGAGGACTACAAGGGCAAAAACTGTTTTTT. This rearrangement joins TRBV30 to TRBJ1-4, with D unclear. Germline V CDR1 and CDR2: GTSNPN, SVGIG (reference sequence). V lost 2 bases to trimming and J lost 9 bases, with 16 bases between them. There are 14 residues in the CDR3.

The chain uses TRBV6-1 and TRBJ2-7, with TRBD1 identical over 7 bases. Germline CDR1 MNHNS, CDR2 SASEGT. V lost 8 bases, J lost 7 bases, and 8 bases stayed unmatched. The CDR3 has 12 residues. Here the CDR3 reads CASQPRGYEQYF. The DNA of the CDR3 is TGTGCCAGCCAACCCAGGGGGTATGAGCAGTACTTC.

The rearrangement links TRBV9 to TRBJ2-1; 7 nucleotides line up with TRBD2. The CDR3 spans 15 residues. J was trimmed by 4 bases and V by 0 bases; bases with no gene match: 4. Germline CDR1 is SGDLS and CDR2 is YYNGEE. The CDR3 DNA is TGTGCCAGCAGCGTAGCTGGCGGGGGTTACAATGAGCAGTTCTTC. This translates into CASSVAGGGYNEQFF. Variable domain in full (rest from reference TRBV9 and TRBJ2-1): DSGVTQTPKHLITATGQRVTLRCSPRSGDLSVYWYQQSLDQGLQFLIQYYNGEERAKGNILERFSAQQFPDLHSELNLSSLELGDSALYFCASSVAGGGYNEQFFGPGTRLTVL.

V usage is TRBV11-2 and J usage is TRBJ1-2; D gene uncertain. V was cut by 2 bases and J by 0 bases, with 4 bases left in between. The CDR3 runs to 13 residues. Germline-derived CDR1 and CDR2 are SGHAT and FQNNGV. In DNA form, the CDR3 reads TGTGCCAGCAGCTTAATCCCTAACTATGGCTACACCTTC. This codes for CASSLIPNYGYTF.

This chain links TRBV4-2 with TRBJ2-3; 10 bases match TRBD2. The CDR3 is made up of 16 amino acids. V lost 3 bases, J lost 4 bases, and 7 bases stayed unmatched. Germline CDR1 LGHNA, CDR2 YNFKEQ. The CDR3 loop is CASSQAPGLAPDTQYF. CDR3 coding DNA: TGTGCCAGCAGCCAGGCTCCGGGACTAGCGCCAGATACGCAGTATTTT.

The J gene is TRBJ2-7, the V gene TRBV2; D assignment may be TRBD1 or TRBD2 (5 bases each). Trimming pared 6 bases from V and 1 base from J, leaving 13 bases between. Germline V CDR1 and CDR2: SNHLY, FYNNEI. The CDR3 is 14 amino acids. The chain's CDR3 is CASRGDPRSYEQYF. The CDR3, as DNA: TGTGCCAGCAGAGGGGACCCTCGTTCCTACGAGCAGTACTTC. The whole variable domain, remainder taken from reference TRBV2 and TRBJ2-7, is EPEVTQTPSHQVTQMGQEVILRCVPISNHLYFYWYRQILGQKVEFLVSFYNNEISEKSEIFDDQFSVERPDGSNFTLKIRSTKLEDSAMYFCASRGDPRSYEQYFGPGTRLTVT.

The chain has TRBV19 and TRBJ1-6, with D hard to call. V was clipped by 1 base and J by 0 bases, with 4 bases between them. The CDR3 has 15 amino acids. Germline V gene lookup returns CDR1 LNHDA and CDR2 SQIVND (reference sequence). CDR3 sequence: CASSIGSSYNSPLHF. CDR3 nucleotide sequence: TGTGCCAGTAGTATAGGGAGCTCCTATAATTCACCCCTCCACTTT.

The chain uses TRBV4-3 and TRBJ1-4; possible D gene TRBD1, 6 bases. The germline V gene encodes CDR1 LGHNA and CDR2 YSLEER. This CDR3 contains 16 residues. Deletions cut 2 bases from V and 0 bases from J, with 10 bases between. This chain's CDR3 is CASSQTTGPTNEKLFF. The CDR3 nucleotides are TGCGCCAGCAGCCAAACGACAGGACCAACTAATGAAAAACTGTTTTTT.

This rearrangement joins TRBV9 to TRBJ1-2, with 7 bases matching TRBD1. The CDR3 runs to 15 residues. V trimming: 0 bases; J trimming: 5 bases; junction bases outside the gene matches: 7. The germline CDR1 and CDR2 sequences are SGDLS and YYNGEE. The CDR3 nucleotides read TGTGCCAGCAGCGTAGCAAACGGGACAGAATATGGCTACACCTTC. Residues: CASSVANGTEYGYTF.

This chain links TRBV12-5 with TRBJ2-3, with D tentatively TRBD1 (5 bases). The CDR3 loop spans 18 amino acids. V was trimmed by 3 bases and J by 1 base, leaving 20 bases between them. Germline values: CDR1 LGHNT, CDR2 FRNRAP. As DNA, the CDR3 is TGTGCTAGTGGTTTAACAGGTCACAGCCGTTGGGGCACAGATACGCAGTATTTT. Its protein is CASGLTGHSRWGTDTQYF.

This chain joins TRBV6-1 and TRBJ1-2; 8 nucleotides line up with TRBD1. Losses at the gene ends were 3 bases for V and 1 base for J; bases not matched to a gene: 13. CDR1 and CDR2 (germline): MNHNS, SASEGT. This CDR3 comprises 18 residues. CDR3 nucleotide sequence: TGTGCCAGCAGTGAGGGGGTTTGGACAGGGCGAGGTAACTATGGCTACACCTTC. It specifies CASSEGVWTGRGNYGYTF.

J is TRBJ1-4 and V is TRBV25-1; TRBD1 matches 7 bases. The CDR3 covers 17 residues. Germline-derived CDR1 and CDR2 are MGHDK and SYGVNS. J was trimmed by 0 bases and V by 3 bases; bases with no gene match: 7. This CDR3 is CASSDPTGEATNEKLFF. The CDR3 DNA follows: TGTGCCAGCAGTGATCCTACAGGGGAAGCAACTAATGAAAAACTGTTTTTT.

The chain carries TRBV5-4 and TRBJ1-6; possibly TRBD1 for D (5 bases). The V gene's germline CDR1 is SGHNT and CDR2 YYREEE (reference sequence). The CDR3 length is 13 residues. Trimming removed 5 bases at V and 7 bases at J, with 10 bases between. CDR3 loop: CASRWGPNSPLHF. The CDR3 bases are TGTGCCAGCAGATGGGGCCCGAATTCACCCCTCCACTTT.

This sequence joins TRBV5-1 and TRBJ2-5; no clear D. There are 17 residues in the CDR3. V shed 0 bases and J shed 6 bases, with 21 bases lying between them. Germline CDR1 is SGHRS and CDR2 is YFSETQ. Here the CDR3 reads CASSLVLVGLSGQTQYF. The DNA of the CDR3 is TGCGCCAGCAGCTTGGTTCTGGTAGGTCTGTCCGGGCAGACCCAGTACTTC.

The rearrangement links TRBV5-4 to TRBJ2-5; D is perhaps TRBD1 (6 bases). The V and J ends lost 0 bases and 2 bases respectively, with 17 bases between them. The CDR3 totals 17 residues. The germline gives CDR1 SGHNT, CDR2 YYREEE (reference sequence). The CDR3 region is CASSLGSLGTQQETQYF. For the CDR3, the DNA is TGTGCCAGCAGCTTGGGGTCTCTCGGGACACAACAAGAGACCCAGTACTTC.

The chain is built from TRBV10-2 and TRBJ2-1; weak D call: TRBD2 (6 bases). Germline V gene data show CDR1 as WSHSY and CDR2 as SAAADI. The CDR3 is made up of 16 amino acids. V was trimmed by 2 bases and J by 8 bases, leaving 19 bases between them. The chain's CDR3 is CASSEPTSGTEDEQFF. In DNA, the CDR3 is TGCGCCAGCAGTGAGCCGACTAGTGGTACGGAGGATGAGCAGTTCTTC.

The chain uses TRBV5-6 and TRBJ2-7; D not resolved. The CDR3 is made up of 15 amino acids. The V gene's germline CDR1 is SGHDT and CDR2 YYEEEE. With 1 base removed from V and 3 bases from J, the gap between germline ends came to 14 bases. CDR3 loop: CASSLQQLHSYEQYF. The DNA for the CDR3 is TGTGCCAGCAGCTTGCAACAGCTTCATAGCTACGAGCAGTACTTC.

CDR3 in DNA: TGTGCCAGCAGGCTAGCGGGGACCTACGAGCAGTACTTC. Amino acid sequence: CASRLAGTYEQYF. V gene TRBV6-1 combines with J gene TRBJ2-7; 9 bases agree with TRBD2. With 6 bases clipped from V and 2 bases from J, the junction kept 2 bases outside the gene matches. CDR1 and CDR2 from the germline V gene are MNHNS and SASEGT. This CDR3 has 13 amino acids.

CDR3 DNA sequence: TGTGCCAGCAGTTTCAGGGGGCCCTCCTCCTACGAGCAGTACTTC. Protein sequence: CASSFRGPSSYEQYF. The chain combines TRBV27 with TRBJ2-7; TRBD1 matches 8 bases. Germline values: CDR1 MNHEY, CDR2 SMNVEV (reference sequence). V shed 3 bases, J shed 0 bases, and the junction held 4 bases outside the gene matches. The CDR3 contains 15 residues.

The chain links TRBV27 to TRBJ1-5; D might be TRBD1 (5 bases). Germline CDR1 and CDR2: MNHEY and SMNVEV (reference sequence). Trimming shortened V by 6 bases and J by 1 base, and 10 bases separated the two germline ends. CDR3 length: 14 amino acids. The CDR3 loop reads CASRRGRSNQPQHF. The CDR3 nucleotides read TGTGCCAGCAGGCGGGGACGGAGCAATCAGCCCCAGCATTTT.

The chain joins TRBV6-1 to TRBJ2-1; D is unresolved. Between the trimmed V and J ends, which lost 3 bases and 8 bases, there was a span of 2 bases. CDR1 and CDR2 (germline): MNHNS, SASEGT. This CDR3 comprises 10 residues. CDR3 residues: CASSEDEQFF. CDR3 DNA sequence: TGTGCCAGCAGTGAGGATGAGCAGTTCTTC.

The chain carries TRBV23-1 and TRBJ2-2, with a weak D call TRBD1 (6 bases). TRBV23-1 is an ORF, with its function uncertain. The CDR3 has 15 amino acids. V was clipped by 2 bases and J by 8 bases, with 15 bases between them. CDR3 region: CASSQPTGSIGELFF. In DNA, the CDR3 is TGCGCCAGCAGTCAACCGACAGGTTCCATAGGGGAGCTGTTTTTT.

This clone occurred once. CDR3 amino acids: CASSTQNRGRSQNSNQPQHF. The DNA for the CDR3 is TGTGCCAGTAGTACGCAGAACAGGGGTCGGAGTCAGAATAGCAATCAGCCCCAGCATTTT. The gene calls are TRBV19 and TRBJ1-5; TRBD1 agrees at 7 bases. V trimming: 4 bases; J trimming: 0 bases; junction bases outside the gene matches: 18. Germline V gene lookup returns CDR1 LNHDA and CDR2 SQIVND (reference sequence). The CDR3 totals 20 residues.

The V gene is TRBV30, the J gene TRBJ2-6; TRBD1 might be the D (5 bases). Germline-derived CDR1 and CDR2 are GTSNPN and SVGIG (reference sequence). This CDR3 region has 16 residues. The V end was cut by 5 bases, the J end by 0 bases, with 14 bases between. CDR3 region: CAWADSTYSGANVLTF. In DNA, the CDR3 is TGTGCCTGGGCAGACAGTACCTACTCTGGGGCCAACGTCCTGACTTTC.

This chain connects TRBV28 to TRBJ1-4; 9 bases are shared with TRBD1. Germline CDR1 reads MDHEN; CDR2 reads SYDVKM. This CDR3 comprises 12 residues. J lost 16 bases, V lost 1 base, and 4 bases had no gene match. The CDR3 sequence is CASSLFGQGRFF. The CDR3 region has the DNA TGTGCCAGCAGTTTATTCGGACAGGGGAGGTTTTTT.